Listed here are 27 T cell receptor beta chains from one sample, sequenced in a study of T cell changes during pregnancy in multiple sclerosis. The table came from immunoSEQ multiplex PCR; TCRdb's copy has only in-frame clones and leaves some out. The sample includes around 80,000 clones, 90% to 95% of them seen just once. The source was peripheral blood, collected before pregnancy. The receptors originated from a female donor with multiple sclerosis, enrolled in a pregnancy study.

The rearrangement uses TRBV5-1 and TRBJ2-7; the D gene is possibly TRBD2 (7 bases). The ends were cut back, 0 bases at V and 2 bases at J, with 15 bases in the middle. This CDR3 has 16 amino acids. Germline V gene lookup returns CDR1 SGHRS and CDR2 YFSETQ. The CDR3 region has the DNA TGCGCCAGCAGCTTGGGGTCCCCGGGGGGCGCCTACGAGCAGTACTTC. Protein sequence: CASSLGSPGGAYEQYF.

This rearrangement joins TRBV5-1 to TRBJ2-7; TRBD1 aligns across 7 bases. With 3 bases clipped from V and 2 bases from J, the junction kept 8 bases outside the gene matches. The germline V gene encodes CDR1 SGHRS and CDR2 YFSETQ. CDR3 length: 15 residues. The CDR3 reads CASSSGTAAAYEQYF. DNA of the CDR3: TGCGCCAGCAGCTCCGGGACAGCGGCGGCCTACGAGCAGTACTTC.

V gene TRBV9 combines with J gene TRBJ2-5, with 11 bases aligning to TRBD2. Unmatched junction bases numbered 9, after V lost 3 bases and J lost 5 bases. The germline V gene has CDR1 SGDLS and CDR2 YYNGEE. The CDR3 covers 16 residues. The CDR3 here is CASSAAGTSGGETQYF. The CDR3 nucleotides are TGTGCCAGCAGCGCCGCCGGTACTAGCGGGGGTGAGACCCAGTACTTC. The complete variable domain, with remaining parts taken from reference TRBV9 and TRBJ2-5, reads DSGVTQTPKHLITATGQRVTLRCSPRSGDLSVYWYQQSLDQGLQFLIQYYNGEERAKGNILERFSAQQFPDLHSELNLSSLELGDSALYFCASSAAGTSGGETQYFGPGTRLLVL.

The chain carries TRBV9 and TRBJ1-6; no clear D. Germline CDR1 SGDLS, CDR2 YYNGEE. This CDR3 has 14 residues. V was pared by 4 bases and J by 0 bases, with 5 bases between. CDR3 sequence reads: CASSSSSYNSPLHF. CDR3 nucleotides: TGTGCCAGCAGCTCCAGCTCCTATAATTCACCCCTCCACTTT.

The chain couples TRBV19 to TRBJ1-1, with a possible D match to TRBD1 (6 bases). With 3 bases removed from V and 4 bases from J, the gap between germline ends came to 12 bases. The germline CDR1 and CDR2 sequences are LNHDA and SQIVND (reference sequence). This CDR3 is 14 amino acids long. Here the CDR3 reads CASSMDRKGTEAFF. CDR3 nucleotides: TGTGCCAGTAGTATGGACAGAAAAGGCACTGAAGCTTTCTTT.

This clone was seen only once. This chain uses TRBV2 with TRBJ2-3; the D gene is possibly TRBD2 (7 bases). The germline gives CDR1 SNHLY, CDR2 FYNNEI. Trimming cost V 1 base and J 2 bases, with 13 bases left between them. This CDR3 has 16 amino acids. For the CDR3, the DNA is TGTGCCAGCAGTGAAGGCGGGGGCAGGGACACAGATACGCAGTATTTT. Amino acid sequence: CASSEGGGRDTDTQYF.

A single count supports this clone. The V gene is TRBV4-1, the J gene TRBJ1-1; D not certain. V was pared by 1 base and J by 0 bases, with 12 bases between. The CDR3 contains 16 residues. Germline CDR1 is MGHRA and CDR2 is YSYEKL. CDR3 nucleotides: TGCGCCAGCAGCCAAGTTGCGGCAGCTTTGAACACTGAAGCTTTCTTT. Translation: CASSQVAAALNTEAFF.

The chain joins TRBV2 to TRBJ2-3; TRBD1 is a possible D gene (6 bases). The germline gives CDR1 SNHLY, CDR2 FYNNEI. The CDR3 has 16 residues. The V end was cut by 4 bases, the J end by 2 bases, with 16 bases between. The CDR3 loop reads CASSVPGAATTDTQYF. CDR3 coding DNA: TGTGCCAGCAGTGTTCCAGGGGCCGCTACCACAGATACGCAGTATTTT.

This clone was counted a few times. The genes are TRBV11-1 and TRBJ2-3, with D tentatively TRBD2 (6 bases). V was pared by 1 base and J by 2 bases, with 13 bases between. Per germline, CDR1 SGHAT and CDR2 FQDESV (reference sequence). The CDR3 totals 16 residues. CDR3 loop: CASSLGQAGITDTQYF. CDR3 nucleotide sequence: TGTGCCAGCAGCTTAGGGCAGGCGGGAATCACAGATACGCAGTATTTT.

V is TRBV15 and J is TRBJ1-6; no reliable D call. Germline-derived CDR1 and CDR2 are LNHNV and YYDKDF (reference sequence). V lost 4 bases and J 7 bases, leaving 8 bases between the germline ends. This CDR3 has 13 amino acids. The DNA of the CDR3 is TGTGCCACCAGCATAGATAGAAATTCACCCCTCCACTTT. This codes for CATSIDRNSPLHF. Using reference TRBV15 and TRBJ1-6 for the parts outside the CDR3, the full variable domain is DAMVIQNPRYQVTQFGKPVTLSCSQTLNHNVMYWYQQKSSQAPKLLFHYYDKDFNNEADTPDNFQSRRPNTSFCFLDIRSPGLGDTAMYLCATSIDRNSPLHFGNGTRLTVT.

The J gene is TRBJ1-2, the V gene TRBV14; 7 nucleotides agree with TRBD1. The CDR3 consists of 15 residues. Trimming at V came to 3 bases and at J to 5 bases, leaving 9 bases not matched to a gene. Germline CDR1 reads SGHDN; CDR2 reads FVKESK. The CDR3 coding sequence is TGTGCCAGCAGCCATTCGGGACAGTTGCGGTATGGCTACACCTTC. This gives the protein CASSHSGQLRYGYTF.

The rearrangement links TRBV11-3 to TRBJ2-1; 8 bases line up with TRBD2. Germline CDR1 SGHNT, CDR2 YENEEA. Germline trimming cut 2 bases from V and 2 bases from J; bases unmatched to any gene: 2. The CDR3 extends over 15 amino acids. This CDR3 is CASSLSGGAYNEQFF. The CDR3 region has the DNA TGTGCCAGCAGCTTATCGGGGGGGGCCTACAATGAGCAGTTCTTC. Variable domain in full (rest from reference TRBV11-3 and TRBJ2-1): EAGVVQSPRYKIIEKKQPVAFWCNPISGHNTLYWYLQNLGQGPELLIRYENEEAVDDSQLPKDRFSAERLKGVDSTLKIQPAELGDSAVYLCASSLSGGAYNEQFFGPGTRLTVL.

J is TRBJ1-3 and V is TRBV6-1; D is unresolved. V gave up 2 bases and J gave up 0 bases, with 11 bases separating them. The CDR3 has 16 residues. Germline CDR1 is MNHNS and CDR2 is SASEGT. As DNA, the CDR3 is TGTGCCAGCAGTGAATGGGAGGGTTTCTCTGGAAACACCATATATTTT. Its translation: CASSEWEGFSGNTIYF.

This chain uses TRBV5-6 with TRBJ2-7; possible D gene TRBD2, 5 bases. This CDR3 spans 15 amino acids. The V gene lost 4 bases and the J gene lost 3 bases, with 17 bases spanning the gap. Germline CDR1 SGHDT, CDR2 YYEEEE. CDR3 protein: CASSQAPSGIYEQYF. The CDR3 DNA is TGTGCCAGCAGCCAGGCCCCATCGGGAATCTACGAGCAGTACTTC.

The chain carries TRBV9 and TRBJ1-1; the match to TRBD1 covers 7 bases. The CDR3 totals 13 residues. J lost 7 bases, V lost 1 base, and 4 bases had no gene match. Germline V gene data show CDR1 as SGDLS and CDR2 as YYNGEE. The CDR3 protein is CASSVQGEVEAFF. The CDR3 nucleotides are TGTGCCAGCAGCGTACAGGGGGAGGTTGAAGCTTTCTTT.

The CDR3 DNA is TGTGCCAGCAGCTTGACCGTCGCTCGGCGGGGAAAGGCGCAGTATTTT. It yields the protein CASSLTVARRGKAQYF. V usage is TRBV5-6 and J usage is TRBJ2-3; possible D gene TRBD2, 6 bases. The CDR3 consists of 16 residues. V dropped 1 base and J dropped 10 bases, with 22 bases sitting between them. The germline V gene encodes CDR1 SGHDT and CDR2 YYEEEE.

The chain uses TRBV27 and TRBJ2-1; TRBD2 matches 13 bases. The germline V gene has CDR1 MNHEY and CDR2 SMNVEV (reference sequence). J gave up 4 bases and V 4 bases, and 7 bases lay outside the gene matches. This CDR3 comprises 17 residues. CDR3 sequence (DNA): TGTGCCAGCAGTTCAACCGAGACTAGCGGGGGGTACAATGAGCAGTTCTTC. Its protein is CASSSTETSGGYNEQFF.

The chain uses TRBV6-8 and TRBJ1-5, with TRBD1 matching over 8 bases. The ends lost 6 bases at V and 4 bases at J; junction bases unmatched: 20. Germline V gene data show CDR1 as MNHGY and CDR2 as SAAAGT. The CDR3 runs to 19 residues. This CDR3 reads CASRVGGTGKKPSNQPQHF. The DNA of the CDR3 is TGTGCCAGCAGGGTGGGGGGGACAGGAAAAAAACCCTCTAATCAGCCCCAGCATTTT.

V gene TRBV2 combines with J gene TRBJ2-1; TRBD2 agrees at 7 bases. The CDR3 consists of 11 residues. Germline values: CDR1 SNHLY, CDR2 FYNNEI. J lost 8 bases, V lost 7 bases, and 2 bases had no gene match. This CDR3 reads CASIRGDEQFF. CDR3 coding DNA: TGTGCCAGCATACGGGGGGATGAGCAGTTCTTC.

In this sample, this clone turned up once. This CDR3 reads CASSSKDRYSYEQYF. The DNA of the CDR3 is TGTGCCAGCAGCTCCAAGGACAGGTACTCCTACGAGCAGTACTTC. This chain joins TRBV5-4 and TRBJ2-7; 7 nucleotides match TRBD1. Per the germline V gene, CDR1 is SGHNT and CDR2 is YYREEE (reference sequence). This CDR3 has 15 residues. V shed 3 bases, J shed 0 bases, and the junction held 6 bases outside the gene matches.

The rearrangement uses TRBV12-5 and TRBJ2-1; the match to TRBD1 covers 9 bases. The CDR3 extends over 14 amino acids. The V segment lost 6 bases and the J segment 9 bases; nucleotides outside the gene matches: 9. Germline V gene sequence: CDR1 LGHNT, CDR2 FRNRAP. CDR3 protein: CASGPNRGPGEQFF. The DNA of the CDR3 is TGTGCTAGTGGCCCCAACAGGGGGCCTGGTGAGCAGTTCTTC.

V usage is TRBV1 and J usage is TRBJ1-4; the D segment call TRBD1 is taken from the table without a DNA check. TRBV1 corresponds to a pseudogene. The CDR3 spans 17 residues. CDR3 nucleotides: TGCACCAGCAGCCTACCCCAGGGATATGCAACTAATGAAAAACTGTTTTTT. Its translation: CTSSLPQGYATNEKLFF.

The rearrangement links TRBV10-3 to TRBJ1-2; a weak D match, TRBD1 (6 bases). CDR1 and CDR2 (germline): ENHRY, SYGVKD. The V end lost 3 bases, the J end lost 7 bases, and 24 bases lay between the germline ends. The CDR3 consists of 17 residues. The CDR3 nucleotides are TGTGCCATCAGTGAAAGGCCAGGGGCCGGCGCGCGTCTTGGCTACACCTTC. Translation: CAISERPGAGARLGYTF.

V is TRBV6-6 and J is TRBJ1-2; a weak D match, TRBD1 (6 bases). The CDR3 is 12 amino acids. The germline V gene has CDR1 MNHNY and CDR2 SVGAGI (reference sequence). The V end lost 7 bases, the J end lost 5 bases, and 11 bases lay between the germline ends. This CDR3 is CASIAGEYGYTF. The CDR3 bases are TGTGCCAGCATCGCAGGGGAATATGGCTACACCTTC.

V usage is TRBV19 and J usage is TRBJ1-1; D gene uncertain. Trimming removed 1 base from V and 0 bases from J, with 15 bases in between. This CDR3 has 17 residues. Germline values: CDR1 LNHDA, CDR2 SQIVND (reference sequence). CDR3 sequence reads: CASSIGWGDTMNTEAFF. Here the CDR3 DNA reads TGTGCCAGTAGTATAGGTTGGGGAGATACCATGAACACTGAAGCTTTCTTT.

The chain combines TRBV6-4 with TRBJ2-6; TRBD1 agrees at 7 bases. This CDR3 is built from 16 residues. Trimming at V came to 6 bases and at J to 0 bases, leaving 5 bases not matched to a gene. From germline, CDR1 is MRHNA and CDR2 SNTAGT. CDR3 loop: CASSRDSNSGANVLTF. CDR3 bases: TGTGCCAGCAGCCGGGACAGCAACTCTGGGGCCAACGTCCTGACTTTC.

V gene TRBV19 combines with J gene TRBJ2-5, with 15 bases fitting TRBD2. The CDR3 has 16 residues. V was clipped by 4 bases and J by 5 bases; unmatched bases: 5. Germline lookup yields CDR1 LNHDA and CDR2 SQIVND (reference sequence). CDR3 residues: CASSSGLAGGRETQYF. CDR3 nucleotides: TGTGCCAGTAGTAGCGGACTAGCGGGGGGGCGGGAGACCCAGTACTTC.